This record looks at one T cell receptor (beta chain) sequence and its context. This specimen belongs to a study of blood T cells in healthy people across ages. This CDR3 contains 15 residues. V was trimmed by 4 bases and J by 6 bases, leaving 16 bases between them. Per germline, CDR1 SGHDN and CDR2 FVKESK. The second PCR ran about 7 to 12 cycles with a sample-barcoded 5' primer and J-beta primers. TCRdb analysed the 5' RACE reads with MiXCR anew, one entry per CDR3 protein. The sample consists of some 1.7 million distinct CDR3 sequences, about 30% of them appearing once. The receptor comes from a woman younger than 45 in good health. The rearrangement joins TRBV14 to TRBJ2-1; D gene ambiguous. Sequencing was done on a sample of blood. This CDR3 is CASSPPGGIGNEQFF. In DNA form, the CDR3 reads TGTGCCAGCAGCCCCCCAGGTGGGATAGGCAATGAGCAGTTCTTC.